The rows below give T cell receptor beta chains drawn from one sample of a study of CD8 T cells in ankylosing spondylitis. TCRdb recomputed calls from the 5' RACE reads with MiXCR, one row per CDR3 protein. The sample records roughly 150,000 distinct CDR3 sequences, roughly 30% being singletons. The sequenced sample consisted of synovial fluid, either unsorted or a sorted T cell fraction (not recorded which). All receptors derive from a male donor with ankylosing spondylitis. Both conserved end residues are part of each CDR3. Fields, in order: CDR3 DNA, CDR3 protein, D gene, clone size, V gene, J gene. The D gene is left open where the match is weak. Clone size is given for some rows only: seen once, a few or many times, or a class if the clone is expanded.

DNA: TGTGCCCCCATGCGGTTCGACAGGTCTGAGGGCCTGAACACTGAAGCTTTCTTT; CDR3: CAPMRFDRSEGLNTEAFF; D: -; size: few; V: TRBV10-3; J: TRBJ1-1
DNA: TGTGCCAGCAGCGAGGTTGGGCGGGCCGACAATGAGCAGTTCTTC; CDR3: CASSEVGRADNEQFF; D: -; size: few; V: TRBV7-3; J: TRBJ2-1
DNA: TGCAGTGCCGTTGACAGGGTTGGAAACACCATATATTTT; CDR3: CSAVDRVGNTIYF; D: TRBD1; size: few; V: TRBV20-1; J: TRBJ1-3
DNA: TGCAGTGCTAGAGCCAGCGGGGGTAGCACAGATACGCAGTATTTT; CDR3: CSARASGGSTDTQYF; D: TRBD2; size: -; V: TRBV20-1; J: TRBJ2-3
DNA: TGCAGTGCTGAGAAGACGGGACAAGAGACCCAGTACTTC; CDR3: CSAEKTGQETQYF; D: -; size: many; V: TRBV20-1; J: TRBJ2-5
DNA: TGCGCCAGCAGAGGGCAGATTTATGGCTACACCTTC; CDR3: CASRGQIYGYTF; D: -; size: few; V: TRBV5-1; J: TRBJ1-2
DNA: TGTGCCAGCAGCGACAGACAGGGGGCGCGGACCCCCGAGACAGATACGCAGTATTTT; CDR3: CASSDRQGARTPETDTQYF; D: TRBD1; size: few; V: TRBV9; J: TRBJ2-3
DNA: TGTGCCAGCAGCCCCGACAGGGAGGGTGAGCAGTTCTTC; CDR3: CASSPDREGEQFF; D: -; size: -; V: TRBV7-7; J: TRBJ2-1
DNA: TGTGCCAGCAGTCGAAGCGGGAGAAACAATGAGCAGTTCTTC; CDR3: CASSRSGRNNEQFF; D: TRBD2; size: -; V: TRBV16; J: TRBJ2-1
DNA: TGCGCCAGCAGCCCCGGCGGGTTCATGAACACTGAAGCTTTCTTT; CDR3: CASSPGGFMNTEAFF; D: -; size: many; V: TRBV5-1; J: TRBJ1-1
DNA: TGTGCCAGCAGCTCGGGACTAGCGGTGAACACCGGGGAGCTGTTTTTT; CDR3: CASSSGLAVNTGELFF; D: TRBD2; size: -; V: TRBV5-4; J: TRBJ2-2
DNA: TGTGCCAGCAGCCCACTGGAGGGTACTGAGCAGTTCTTC; CDR3: CASSPLEGTEQFF; D: -; size: many; V: TRBV7-9; J: TRBJ2-1
DNA: TGTGCCAGCAGCTTAGTGCGGGACACAGATACGCAGTATTTT; CDR3: CASSLVRDTDTQYF; D: -; size: medium-sized; V: TRBV7-2; J: TRBJ2-3
DNA: TGTGCCAGTAGTATCGTCCGACAGGGAAACTATGGCTACACCTTC; CDR3: CASSIVRQGNYGYTF; D: TRBD1; size: few; V: TRBV19; J: TRBJ1-2
DNA: TGCAGTGCTAGCGCGCTAGCGGGACCTTCTCGCGAGCAGTACTTC; CDR3: CSASALAGPSREQYF; D: TRBD2; size: once; V: TRBV20-1; J: TRBJ2-7
DNA: TGCAGTGCTATTGGGACGACTTTAGGGACGCAGTATTTT; CDR3: CSAIGTTLGTQYF; D: -; size: -; V: TRBV20-1; J: TRBJ2-3
DNA: TGTGCCAGCAGACCACAGGGAGACACCGGGGAGCTGTTTTTT; CDR3: CASRPQGDTGELFF; D: -; size: -; V: TRBV6-2/TRBV6-3; J: TRBJ2-2
DNA: TGTGCCATCAGTACGGGGAATGAGCAGTTCTTC; CDR3: CAISTGNEQFF; D: -; size: many; V: TRBV10-3; J: TRBJ2-1
DNA: TGTGCCAGCAGTTTATCGGGTCACGAGCAGTACTTC; CDR3: CASSLSGHEQYF; D: -; size: few; V: TRBV12-3/TRBV12-4; J: TRBJ2-7
DNA: TGTGCCAGCAGCTTTTCGTATGGCAAGGCTAGCACAGATACGCAGTATTTT; CDR3: CASSFSYGKASTDTQYF; D: -; size: -; V: TRBV7-2; J: TRBJ2-3
DNA: TGCGCCAGCAGCCCCGGGGAGGGGATATCTAATGAAAAACTGTTTTTT; CDR3: CASSPGEGISNEKLFF; D: -; size: few; V: TRBV5-1; J: TRBJ1-4
DNA: TGCAGTGCATTACCGACGGCTACCTACGAGCAGTACTTC; CDR3: CSALPTATYEQYF; D: -; size: -; V: TRBV20-1; J: TRBJ2-7
DNA: TGTGCCAGCAGCGTAGTAGAGGGGGAGGTAGCTTTCTTT; CDR3: CASSVVEGEVAFF; D: -; size: many; V: TRBV9; J: TRBJ1-1
DNA: TGTGCCAGCAGCAGCAGACAGGGCTTGGCCTCCTACAATGAGCAGTTCTTC; CDR3: CASSSRQGLASYNEQFF; D: TRBD1; size: -; V: TRBV7-8; J: TRBJ2-1
DNA: TGTGCCAGCAGTCCTGGAGTTATAGCGGACTTCACAGATACGCAGTATTTT; CDR3: CASSPGVIADFTDTQYF; D: -; size: -; V: TRBV6-2/TRBV6-3; J: TRBJ2-3
DNA: TGTGCCACCAGTGATTTAGGGACTAGCGGGAGCTCTAGCACAGATACGCAGTATTTT; CDR3: CATSDLGTSGSSSTDTQYF; D: TRBD2; size: many; V: TRBV24-1; J: TRBJ2-3
DNA: TGTGCCAGCAGCTTAACAGGGGGCCGAGAGCAGTACTTC; CDR3: CASSLTGGREQYF; D: TRBD1; size: few; V: TRBV11-3; J: TRBJ2-7
DNA: TGTGCCACCAGCAGCGTAGCGAATGAGCAGTTCTTC; CDR3: CATSSVANEQFF; D: -; size: few; V: TRBV15; J: TRBJ2-1
DNA: TGTGCCAGCAGTTTAGCCCCCCGGGGGGGCGCAGGTGAAAAACTGTTTTTT; CDR3: CASSLAPRGGAGEKLFF; D: -; size: many; V: TRBV27; J: TRBJ1-4
DNA: TGTGCCAGCAGTGAAGAAGGGGGCTACGAGCAGTACTTC; CDR3: CASSEEGGYEQYF; D: -; size: few; V: TRBV2; J: TRBJ2-7
DNA: TGTGCCAGCAGTCATCGACAGGGGGCGAACACCGGGGAGCTGTTTTTT; CDR3: CASSHRQGANTGELFF; D: TRBD1; size: -; V: TRBV27; J: TRBJ2-2
DNA: TGTGCCAGCAGCCCCTATTCCAGTTACCTCTATGGCTACACCTTC; CDR3: CASSPYSSYLYGYTF; D: -; size: few; V: TRBV5-8; J: TRBJ1-2
DNA: TGTGCCAGCAGCTTTAGCGGGAACACAGATACGCAGTATTTT; CDR3: CASSFSGNTDTQYF; D: TRBD2; size: -; V: TRBV11-3; J: TRBJ2-3
DNA: TGCGCCAGCAGCCAAGACAGGGGGGATGAAAAACTGTTTTTT; CDR3: CASSQDRGDEKLFF; D: TRBD1; size: medium-sized; V: TRBV4-1; J: TRBJ1-4
DNA: TGTGCCAGCAGACCCGGGACCGAAAACACCGGGGAGCTGTTTTTT; CDR3: CASRPGTENTGELFF; D: -; size: -; V: TRBV7-2; J: TRBJ2-2
DNA: TGTGCCAGCAGTCGTACAGGGGAAGGAAACACCATATATTTT; CDR3: CASSRTGEGNTIYF; D: TRBD1; size: few; V: TRBV12-3/TRBV12-4; J: TRBJ1-3
DNA: TGTGCCAGCAGTTTCCCCAGCGGGAGGAAGAATGAGCAGTTCTTC; CDR3: CASSFPSGRKNEQFF; D: TRBD2; size: -; V: TRBV12-3/TRBV12-4; J: TRBJ2-1
DNA: TGCGCCAGCAGCTTAAAACAGGAGAAGCAGTTCTTC; CDR3: CASSLKQEKQFF; D: -; size: many; V: TRBV5-1; J: TRBJ2-1
DNA: TGTGCCAGCAGCAGGACAGGTAACTCCTACGAGCAGTACTTC; CDR3: CASSRTGNSYEQYF; D: TRBD1; size: -; V: TRBV12-3/TRBV12-4; J: TRBJ2-7
DNA: TGCGCCAGCAGCTTAACCGGGACAGGCGTGAACACTGAAGCTTTCTTT; CDR3: CASSLTGTGVNTEAFF; D: TRBD1; size: -; V: TRBV5-1; J: TRBJ1-1
DNA: TGCAGTGCCCAACCAGACGACAGTTCGAACTATGGCTACACCTTC; CDR3: CSAQPDDSSNYGYTF; D: -; size: many; V: TRBV20-1; J: TRBJ1-2
DNA: TGTGCCAGCAGCCTCCGCGGCCTTAGGGGAGGCTCTGGAAACACCATATATTTT; CDR3: CASSLRGLRGGSGNTIYF; D: -; size: -; V: TRBV11-1; J: TRBJ1-3
DNA: TGCAGCGTTGAAGTGGTACGCGAGCAGTACTTC; CDR3: CSVEVVREQYF; D: -; size: many; V: TRBV29-1; J: TRBJ2-7
DNA: TGTGCCAGCTGGGACAGCAACTCTGGAAACACCATATATTTT; CDR3: CASWDSNSGNTIYF; D: TRBD1; size: many; V: TRBV28; J: TRBJ1-3